The 2 T cell receptor beta chains below were found in one sample sequenced in a study of blood T cell repertoires in COVID-19. Clones were read by immunoSEQ multiplex PCR, and TCRdb kept only the in-frame ones, dropping some. The sample consists of about 230,000 clones, 85% to 90% of them appearing once. The sequenced sample was peripheral blood. The receptors shown here come from a man aged 30 to 45 with COVID-19, enrolled during active disease.

This clone turned up a few times. The V gene is TRBV7-8, the J gene TRBJ1-6; D is unclear. The V gene's germline CDR1 is SGHVS and CDR2 FQNEAQ. There are 16 residues in the CDR3. Between the trimmed V and J ends, which lost 0 bases and 7 bases, there was a span of 13 bases. This chain's CDR3 is CASSLAGGRVNSPLHF. The DNA of the CDR3 is TGTGCCAGCAGCTTAGCGGGCGGGAGGGTCAATTCACCCCTCCACTTT.

The chain is built from TRBV4-1 and TRBJ2-7; D not resolved. Germline-derived CDR1 and CDR2 are MGHRA and YSYEKL. CDR3 length equals 14 residues. Trimming pared 0 bases from V and 3 bases from J, leaving 9 bases between. The CDR3 region is CASSQEHAGYEQYF. The CDR3 DNA follows: TGCGCCAGCAGCCAAGAACATGCAGGCTACGAGCAGTACTTC.